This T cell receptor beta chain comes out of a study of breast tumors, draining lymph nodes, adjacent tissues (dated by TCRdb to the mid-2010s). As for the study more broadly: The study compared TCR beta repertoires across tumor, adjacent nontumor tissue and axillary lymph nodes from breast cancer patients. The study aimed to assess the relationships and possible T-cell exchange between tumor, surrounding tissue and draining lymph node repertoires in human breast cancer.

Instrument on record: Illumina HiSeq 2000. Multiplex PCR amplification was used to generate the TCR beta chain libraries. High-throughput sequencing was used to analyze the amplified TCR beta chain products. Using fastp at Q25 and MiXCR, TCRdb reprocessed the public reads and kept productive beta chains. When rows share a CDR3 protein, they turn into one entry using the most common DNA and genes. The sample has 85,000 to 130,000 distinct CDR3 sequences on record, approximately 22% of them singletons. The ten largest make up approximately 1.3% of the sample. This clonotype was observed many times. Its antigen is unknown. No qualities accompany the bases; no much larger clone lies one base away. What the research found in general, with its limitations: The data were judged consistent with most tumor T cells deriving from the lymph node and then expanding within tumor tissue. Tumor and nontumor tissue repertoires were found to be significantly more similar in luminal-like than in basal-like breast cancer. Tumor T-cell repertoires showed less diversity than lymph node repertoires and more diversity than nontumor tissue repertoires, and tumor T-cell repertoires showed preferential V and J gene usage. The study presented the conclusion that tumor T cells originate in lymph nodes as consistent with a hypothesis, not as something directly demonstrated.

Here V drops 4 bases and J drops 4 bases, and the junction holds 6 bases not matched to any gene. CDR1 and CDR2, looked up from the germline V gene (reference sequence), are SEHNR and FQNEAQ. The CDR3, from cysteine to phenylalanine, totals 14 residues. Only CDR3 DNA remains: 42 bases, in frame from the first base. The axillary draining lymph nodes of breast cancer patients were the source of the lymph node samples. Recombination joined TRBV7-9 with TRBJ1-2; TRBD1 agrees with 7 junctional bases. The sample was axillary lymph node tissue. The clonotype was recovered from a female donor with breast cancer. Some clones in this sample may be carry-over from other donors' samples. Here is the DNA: TGTGCCAGCAGCTCACACAGGGGCCCCTATGGCTACACCTTC. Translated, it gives CASSSHRGPYGYTF. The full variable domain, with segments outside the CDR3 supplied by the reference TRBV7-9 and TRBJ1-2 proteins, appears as DTGVSQNPRHKITKRGQNVTFRCDPISEHNRLYWYRQTLGQGPEFLTYFQNEAQLEKSRLLSDRFSAERPKGSFSTLEIQRTEQGDSAMYLCASSSHRGPYGYTFGSGTRLTVV.